This T cell receptor beta chain was identified in a study of immune evolution from preneoplasia to lung adenocarcinoma. Two lung cancer pathologists independently confirmed each histologic diagnosis. Method: immunoSEQ multiplex PCR; TCRdb's copy keeps in-frame clones and lacks some. The sample includes around 4,000 clones, 85% to 90% of them seen just once. CDR1 GTSNPN and CDR2 SVGIG come from the germline V gene (reference sequence). This CDR3 comprises 12 residues. The germline V and J ends were trimmed by 7 bases and 1 base, with 8 bases remaining between them. This clonotype was sampled from a person aged 65-85 years with lung adenocarcinoma. The sample consisted of FFPE minimally invasive lung adenocarcinoma tissue. The chain uses TRBV30 and TRBJ2-1, with D perhaps TRBD1 (5 bases). The CDR3 reads CAYRQSYNEQFF. DNA for the CDR3: TGTGCCTATCGACAGTCCTACAATGAGCAGTTCTTC.